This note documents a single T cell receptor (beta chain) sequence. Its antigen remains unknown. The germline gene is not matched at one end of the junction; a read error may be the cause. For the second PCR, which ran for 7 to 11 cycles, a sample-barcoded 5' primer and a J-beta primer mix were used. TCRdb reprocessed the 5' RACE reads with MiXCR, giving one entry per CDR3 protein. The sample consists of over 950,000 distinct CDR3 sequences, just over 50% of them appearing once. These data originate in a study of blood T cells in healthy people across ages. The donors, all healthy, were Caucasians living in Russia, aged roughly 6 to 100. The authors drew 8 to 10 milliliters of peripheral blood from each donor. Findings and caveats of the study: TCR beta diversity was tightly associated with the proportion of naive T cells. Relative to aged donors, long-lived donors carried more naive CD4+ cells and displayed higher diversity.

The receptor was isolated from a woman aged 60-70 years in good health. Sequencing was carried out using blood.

The CDR3, as DNA: TGCGCCAGCAACCAAGATCCCGGGACCCCCTCCTACACAGATACGCAGTATTTT. This gives the protein CASNQDPGTPSYTDTQYF. The chain is built from TRBV4-3 and TRBJ2-3; D assignment may be TRBD1 or TRBD2 (5 bases each). CDR1 and CDR2 (germline): LGHNA, YSLEER. CDR3 length: 18 amino acids.